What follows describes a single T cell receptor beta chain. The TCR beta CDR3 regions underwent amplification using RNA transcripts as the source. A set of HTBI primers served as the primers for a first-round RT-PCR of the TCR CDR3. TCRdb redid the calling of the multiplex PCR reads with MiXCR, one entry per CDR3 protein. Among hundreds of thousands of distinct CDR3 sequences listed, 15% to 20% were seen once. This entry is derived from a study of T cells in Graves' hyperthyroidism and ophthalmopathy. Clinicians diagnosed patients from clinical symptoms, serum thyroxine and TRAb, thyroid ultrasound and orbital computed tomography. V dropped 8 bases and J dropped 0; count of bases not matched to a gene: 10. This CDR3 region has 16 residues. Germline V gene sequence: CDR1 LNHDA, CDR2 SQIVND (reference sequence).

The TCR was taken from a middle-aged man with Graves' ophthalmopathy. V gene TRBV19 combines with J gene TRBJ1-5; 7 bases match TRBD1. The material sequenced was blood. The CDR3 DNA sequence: TGTGCCAGTCAAAGACAGGGTGGGATTAGCAATCAGCCCCAGCATTTT. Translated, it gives CASQRQGGISNQPQHF.